This T cell receptor (beta chain) was captured by sequencing in a study of blood T cell repertoires in COVID-19. As for the study in general: Italy, Spain and the United States were the sources of the convalescent and acute COVID-19 samples. PBMCs, B-cell-depleted T cells, or T cells were the source of the cDNA or gDNA that made up the material.

With respect to this clone: One end of the junction is discordant with germline, which a read error may explain.

The CDR3 spans 13 residues. In germline, CDR1 is KGHSH, CDR2 LQKENI. Source study methods: Counts of nucleated cells, estimated from reference gene primer amplification, were obtained. Assay: immunoSEQ multiplex PCR; the TCRdb copy retains only in-frame clones and omits some. The V and J calls and clone size come from that table; D and trimming were worked out from the DNA. The sample records around 98,000 clones, around 72% being singletons. Sample: peripheral blood. The chain couples TRBV18 to TRBJ1-1, with D possibly TRBD1 on 5 matching bases. This clonotype originated in a man aged 65 to 85 with acute or convalescent COVID-19. The CDR3 spells CASSSPGGTEAFF. The CDR3, as DNA: TGTGCCAGCTCATCACCCGGGGGCACTGAAGCTTTCTTT.